Shown below are 25 T cell receptor beta chains from a single sample sequenced in a study of radiation and T cells in renal cell carcinoma. The repertoire was sequenced with immunoSEQ multiplex PCR; TCRdb's copy has only in-frame clones and lacks some. This sample carries about 95,000 clones, approximately 86% of them seen once, and the ten largest clones take less than 10%. This sample's time point: baseline pretreatment blood. Indicated treatment: 15 Gy SBRT to primary tumor, nephrectomy 4 weeks later. Sample: blood, taken from a patient whose treatment included radiotherapy and nephrectomy. These receptors were collected from a man between 45 and 60 years old with renal cell carcinoma.

This clone has just a few counts. This chain uses TRBV2 with TRBJ2-5; TRBD2 agrees at 7 bases. The germline V gene encodes CDR1 SNHLY and CDR2 FYNNEI. The CDR3 has 14 residues. Trimming removed 5 bases from V and 5 bases from J; junction bases left unmatched: 8. As DNA, the CDR3 is TGTGCCAGCAGTCCGGGACTACGGCAGGAGACCCAGTACTTC. This translates into CASSPGLRQETQYF.

Of note for this clone: Additional DNA sequences in this sample encode the identical CDR3. In DNA, the CDR3 is TGTGCCAGCAGCCCTGTGCTCACAGATACGCAGTATTTT. Translation: CASSPVLTDTQYF. J is TRBJ2-3 and V is TRBV5-4; D unresolved. CDR3 length: 13 amino acids. V gave up 4 bases and J gave up 2 bases, with 8 bases separating them. CDR1 SGHNT and CDR2 YYREEE come from the germline V gene (reference sequence).

This CDR3 reads CSVVSASGANVLTF. The CDR3 DNA reads as TGCAGCGTTGTAAGTGCTTCTGGGGCCAACGTCCTGACTTTC. The chain employs TRBV29-1 and TRBJ2-6, with D hard to call. The CDR3 consists of 14 residues. V was shortened by 4 bases and J by 1 base, with 8 bases between the two germline ends. The V gene's germline CDR1 is SQVTM and CDR2 ANQGSEA. Looking up the rest from reference TRBV29-1 and TRBJ2-6 gives the full variable domain: SAVISQKPSRDICQRGTSLTIQCQVDSQVTMMFWYRQQPGQSLTLIATANQGSEATYESGFVIDKFPISRPNLTFSTLTVSNMSPEDSSIYLCSVVSASGANVLTFGAGSRLTVL.

The V and J genes are TRBV28 and TRBJ2-5; TRBD2 matches at 13 bases. Germline V lookup: CDR1 MDHEN, CDR2 SYDVKM. The CDR3 has 16 amino acids. J was trimmed by 7 bases and V by 2 bases; bases with no gene match: 7. The CDR3 DNA reads as TGTGCCAGCAGTTTACTCGGGACTAGCGGGGATTGGACCCAGTACTTC. Its protein is CASSLLGTSGDWTQYF. Filled out from reference TRBV28 and TRBJ2-5, the complete variable domain reads DVKVTQSSRYLVKRTGEKVFLECVQDMDHENMFWYRQDPGLGLRLIYFSYDVKMKEKGDIPEGYSVSREKKERFSLILESASTNQTSMYLCASSLLGTSGDWTQYFGPGTRLLVL.

This chain joins TRBV30 and TRBJ2-2; no reliable D call. The CDR3 is 13 amino acids. Germline V gives CDR1 GTSNPN, CDR2 SVGIG (reference sequence). Trimming cost V 3 bases and J 4 bases, with 9 bases left between them. This chain's CDR3 is CAWRSDGTGELFF. The CDR3 DNA is TGTGCCTGGAGGAGCGATGGCACCGGGGAGCTGTTTTTT.

V is TRBV4-3 and J is TRBJ2-3; the D gene could be TRBD1 or TRBD2 (5 bases each). Germline V lookup: CDR1 LGHNA, CDR2 YSLEER. CDR3 length: 15 residues. V gave up 3 bases and J gave up 2 bases, with 12 bases separating them. CDR3 protein: CASSQGVSHTDTQYF. The DNA for the CDR3 is TGCGCCAGCAGCCAGGGGGTCAGCCACACAGATACGCAGTATTTT.

The chain combines TRBV19 with TRBJ2-1; 10 nucleotides agree with TRBD2. The V and J ends lost 7 bases and 7 bases, in that order; junction bases with no gene match: 13. Germline CDR1 and CDR2: LNHDA and SQIVND (reference sequence). The CDR3 spans 16 residues. The CDR3 region is CASNEGSGRAPNEQFF. CDR3 in DNA: TGTGCCAGTAATGAGGGGAGCGGGAGGGCCCCGAATGAGCAGTTCTTC.

V gene TRBV7-9 combines with J gene TRBJ1-1; tentative D call: TRBD1 (6 bases). Germline values: CDR1 SEHNR, CDR2 FQNEAQ (reference sequence). This CDR3 has 16 amino acids. Trimming stripped 3 bases from V and 4 bases from J, with 18 bases between. The CDR3 DNA sequence: TGTGCCAGCAGCTTGGGATCGGGGGCGCAAAGCACTGAAGCTTTCTTT. Its translation: CASSLGSGAQSTEAFF.

The chain employs TRBV5-1 and TRBJ2-1; TRBD1 matches 7 bases. This CDR3 region has 15 residues. The germline V gene has CDR1 SGHRS and CDR2 YFSETQ. V was clipped by 0 bases and J by 5 bases; unmatched bases: 5. CDR3: CASSLGGTDNNEQFF. The CDR3 nucleotides are TGCGCCAGCAGCTTGGGGGGGACAGATAACAATGAGCAGTTCTTC.

This chain joins TRBV2 and TRBJ2-2; TRBD1 is a possible D gene (5 bases). CDR1 SNHLY and CDR2 FYNNEI come from the germline V gene. V was cut by 3 bases and J by 5 bases, with 10 bases left in between. The CDR3 is 14 amino acids. The CDR3 reads CASSEWTRTGELFF. CDR3 DNA: TGTGCCAGCAGTGAGTGGACACGAACCGGGGAGCTGTTTTTT.

The chain carries TRBV5-1 and TRBJ2-7, with TRBD1 matching over 10 bases. Unmatched junction bases numbered 17, after V lost 4 bases and J lost 1 base. Germline CDR1 is SGHRS and CDR2 is YFSETQ. This CDR3 spans 19 amino acids. CDR3 bases: TGCGCCAGCAGCCATCGCGGGACAGGGGCGGGAGGCCTATCCTACGAGCAGTACTTC. This gives the protein CASSHRGTGAGGLSYEQYF.

Only a few counts were recorded for this clone. V gene TRBV6-1 combines with J gene TRBJ1-5; D is unresolved. This CDR3 region has 14 residues. CDR1 is MNHNS and CDR2 is SASEGT in the germline V gene. The V end was cut by 2 bases, the J end by 5 bases, with 10 bases between. The CDR3 coding sequence is TGTGCCAGCAGTGAACGGCAGAGGTATCAGCCCCAGCATTTT. This sequence encodes CASSERQRYQPQHF.

In this sample, this clone turned up once. The chain has TRBV6-5 and TRBJ1-2, with a weak D call TRBD1 (6 bases). The V and J ends lost 5 bases and 8 bases respectively, with 15 bases between them. Germline-derived CDR1 and CDR2 are MNHEY and SVGAGI. The CDR3 sequence is 13 residues long. The CDR3 protein is CASSLTQGTGYTF. The CDR3 region has the DNA TGTGCCAGCAGTCTAACACAGGGAACCGGCTACACCTTC.

This chain joins TRBV30 and TRBJ1-1; perhaps TRBD1 as D (5 bases). Germline V gene lookup returns CDR1 GTSNPN and CDR2 SVGIG (reference sequence). This CDR3 is built from 12 residues. The V gene lost 5 bases and the J gene lost 6 bases, with 13 bases spanning the gap. The CDR3 DNA reads as TGTGCCTGGGGGCACGGGACTGCTGAAGCTTTCTTT. Translated, it gives CAWGHGTAEAFF.

J is TRBJ2-1 and V is TRBV9; TRBD2 might be the D (6 bases). Germline V gene lookup returns CDR1 SGDLS and CDR2 YYNGEE. Deletions cut 0 bases from V and 2 bases from J, with 30 bases between. There are 22 residues in the CDR3. Here the CDR3 reads CASSVVGGTRGIGAVTYNEQFF. CDR3 nucleotide sequence: TGTGCCAGCAGCGTAGTTGGGGGGACTCGTGGAATCGGGGCCGTAACCTACAATGAGCAGTTCTTC.

V gene TRBV11-2 combines with J gene TRBJ2-1; the D gene could be TRBD1 or TRBD2 (5 bases each). Deletions cut 5 bases from V and 8 bases from J, with 7 bases between. Germline values: CDR1 SGHAT, CDR2 FQNNGV. There are 11 residues in the CDR3. CDR3 DNA sequence: TGTGCCAGCAGCGTGGGGGATGAGCAGTTCTTC. Its translation: CASSVGDEQFF.

The chain couples TRBV29-1 to TRBJ2-5; TRBD2 might be the D (5 bases). Trimming removed 1 base at V and 7 bases at J, with 25 bases between. Germline lookup yields CDR1 SQVTM and CDR2 ANQGSEA. The CDR3 runs 17 residues. CDR3 region: CSVEASRGVTLLRTQYF. In DNA, the CDR3 is TGCAGCGTTGAAGCTAGTCGGGGAGTAACCCTATTAAGGACCCAGTACTTC.

The CDR3 bases are TGTGCCAGCAACCTACAGGGGTCGGGTGAAAAACTGTTTTTT. This sequence encodes CASNLQGSGEKLFF. The chain is built from TRBV2 and TRBJ1-4; 7 positions agree with TRBD1. Germline lookup yields CDR1 SNHLY and CDR2 FYNNEI. The V segment lost 7 bases and the J segment 7 bases; nucleotides outside the gene matches: 9. The CDR3 loop spans 14 amino acids.

This rearrangement joins TRBV5-1 to TRBJ2-1; 7 positions match TRBD1. CDR1 and CDR2 from the germline V gene are SGHRS and YFSETQ. V lost 3 bases to trimming and J lost 6 bases; unmatched junction nucleotides: 6. The CDR3 consists of 14 residues. This CDR3 is CASSSRDRVNEQFF. As DNA, the CDR3 is TGCGCCAGCAGCTCCCGAGACAGGGTCAATGAGCAGTTCTTC. The full variable domain, rest sourced from reference TRBV5-1 and TRBJ2-1, is KAGVTQTPRYLIKTRGQQVTLSCSPISGHRSVSWYQQTPGQGLQFLFEYFSETQRNKGNFPGRFSGRQFSNSRSEMNVSTLELGDSALYLCASSSRDRVNEQFFGPGTRLTVL.

This clone has more than one count but fewer than ten. The chain couples TRBV2 to TRBJ2-1, with D hard to call. CDR1 and CDR2 from the germline V gene are SNHLY and FYNNEI. This CDR3 region has 14 residues. V lost 2 bases to trimming and J lost 7 bases, with 12 bases between them. CDR3 residues: CASSERQVSNEQFF. In DNA form, the CDR3 reads TGTGCCAGCAGTGAACGGCAGGTCAGTAATGAGCAGTTCTTC.

The rearrangement uses TRBV6-6 and TRBJ2-3, with 11 bases aligning to TRBD1. J was trimmed by 5 bases and V by 5 bases; bases with no gene match: 3. CDR3 length: 14 amino acids. Germline-derived CDR1 and CDR2 are MNHNY and SVGAGI (reference sequence). CDR3 DNA: TGTGCCAGCAGTCCGGGACAGGGGGGAGATACGCAGTATTTT. Amino acids: CASSPGQGGDTQYF.

V and J are TRBV7-8 and TRBJ2-3; D ambiguous. CDR3 length: 14 residues. Trimming took 5 bases from V and 1 from J, leaving 10 bases between them. The germline V gene encodes CDR1 SGHVS and CDR2 FQNEAQ. CDR3 sequence reads: CASSPRPRTDTQYF. For the CDR3, the DNA is TGTGCCAGCAGCCCGAGACCCCGCACAGATACGCAGTATTTT.

The chain recombines TRBV27 with TRBJ2-7; D is unresolved. V lost 0 bases, J lost 4 bases, and 13 bases lay in between. The CDR3 covers 15 residues. Germline-derived CDR1 and CDR2 are MNHEY and SMNVEV (reference sequence). This CDR3 is CASSLSPSHWYEQYF. The CDR3 DNA reads TGTGCCAGCAGTTTATCGCCCTCTCACTGGTACGAGCAGTACTTC.

The chain combines TRBV5-4 with TRBJ2-1, with TRBD2 matching 13 bases. Germline CDR1 and CDR2: SGHNT and YYREEE (reference sequence). The CDR3 extends over 16 amino acids. Trimming cost V 4 bases and J 4 bases; bases outside gene matches: 5. As DNA, the CDR3 is TGTGCCAGCAGCCCGGGGACTAGCGGGACGTACAATGAGCAGTTCTTC. Amino acid sequence: CASSPGTSGTYNEQFF.

The chain has TRBV6-6 and TRBJ1-1, with D unclear. Trimming pared 1 base from V and 4 bases from J, leaving 10 bases between. The CDR3 is made up of 14 amino acids. The germline CDR1 and CDR2 sequences are MNHNY and SVGAGI (reference sequence). The CDR3 DNA reads as TGTGCCAGCAGTTACTTTGGGAAATCCACTGAAGCTTTCTTT. Amino acid sequence: CASSYFGKSTEAFF.